This T cell receptor (beta chain) was documented in a study of shared clonotypes between healthy human individuals. V shed 3 bases, J shed 2 bases, and the junction held 8 bases outside the gene matches. The CDR3 covers 16 residues. Looked up from germline, CDR1 is SGDLS and CDR2 is YYNGEE. Naive CD8 populations comprised CD45RO-negative cells positively selected for CCR7, excluding terminally differentiated effector memory CD45RA+ cells. Clones were read by immunoSEQ multiplex PCR, and TCRdb kept only the in-frame ones, dropping some. The sample includes around 2,100,000 clones, roughly 95% of them seen just once.

The sequenced sample was naive CD8+ T cells sorted from blood. The source is a man between 18 and 29 years old in good health. The chain has TRBV9 and TRBJ1-2; TRBD1 aligns across 9 bases. The CDR3 DNA is TGTGCCAGCAGCGCCCGGGACAGGGACTTCAACTATGGCTACACCTTC. Residues: CASSARDRDFNYGYTF.